This entry lists 30 T cell receptor beta chains sequenced from one sample in a study of technical replicates of blood from a handful of donors. Clones were sequenced by immunoSEQ multiplex PCR, and TCRdb holds only the in-frame ones, with some missing. The sample lists approximately 77,000 clones, 85% to 95% seen once, with approximately 0.4% in the top ten. Specimen: T cells isolated from PBMCs. The receptors were sampled from a human donor in good health.

CDR3 sequence reads: CASSVSGSTDTQYF. In DNA form, the CDR3 reads TGTGCCAGCAGCGTATCCGGGAGCACAGATACGCAGTATTTT. The chain uses TRBV9 and TRBJ2-3; no definite D call. Deletions cut 1 base from V and 0 bases from J, with 6 bases between. The CDR3 loop spans 14 amino acids. The germline gives CDR1 SGDLS, CDR2 YYNGEE.

This CDR3 reads CASSELGSIDEQYF. The CDR3 bases are TGTGCCAGCAGTGAACTAGGGAGTATCGACGAGCAGTACTTC. The chain couples TRBV2 to TRBJ2-7, with TRBD2 as a possible D gene (5 bases). This CDR3 is 14 amino acids long. Between the trimmed V and J ends, which lost 2 bases and 5 bases, there was a span of 13 bases. Germline V lookup: CDR1 SNHLY, CDR2 FYNNEI. Combining the CDR3 with reference TRBV2 and TRBJ2-7 gives the whole variable domain EPEVTQTPSHQVTQMGQEVILRCVPISNHLYFYWYRQILGQKVEFLVSFYNNEISEKSEIFDDQFSVERPDGSNFTLKIRSTKLEDSAMYFCASSELGSIDEQYFGPGTRLTVT.

This clone has just one count. V and J are TRBV11-2 and TRBJ2-7, with D unclear. V was clipped by 4 bases and J by 1 base, with 8 bases between them. Germline CDR1 is SGHAT and CDR2 is FQNNGV. The CDR3 has 13 residues. As DNA, the CDR3 is TGTGCCAGCAGCTACAGAGAATCCTACGAGCAGTACTTC. It specifies CASSYRESYEQYF.

This chain links TRBV4-3 with TRBJ2-1; a possible D gene is TRBD2 (6 bases). The germline V and J ends were trimmed by 5 bases and 4 bases, with 12 bases remaining between them. The CDR3 loop spans 14 amino acids. Germline CDR1 is LGHNA and CDR2 is YSLEER. The CDR3 DNA reads as TGCGCCAGCAGCATGGGGCTAGCGTACAATGAGCAGTTCTTC. Encoded protein: CASSMGLAYNEQFF.

This chain joins TRBV28 and TRBJ2-7; 7 bases map to TRBD1. CDR3 length equals 15 residues. Trimming took 5 bases from V and 5 from J; bases not matched to a gene: 12. The germline V gene encodes CDR1 MDHEN and CDR2 SYDVKM. CDR3 DNA: TGTGCCAGCAGTAATGACAGGGCAAATCTCGACGAGCAGTACTTC. Translation: CASSNDRANLDEQYF.

The CDR3 loop is CASSLGQSNQPQHF. As DNA, the CDR3 is TGTGCCAGCAGTTTAGGACAGAGTAATCAGCCCCAGCATTTT. The chain is built from TRBV28 and TRBJ1-5; the D gene is possibly TRBD1 (6 bases). CDR1 and CDR2 (germline): MDHEN, SYDVKM. The germline V and J ends were trimmed by 2 bases and 4 bases, with 9 bases remaining between them. The CDR3 is 14 amino acids.

This clone came up once. The chain has TRBV11-1 and TRBJ2-2; 7 nucleotides line up with TRBD1. Germline V gene lookup returns CDR1 SGHAT and CDR2 FQDESV (reference sequence). Germline trimming cut 4 bases from V and 1 base from J; bases unmatched to any gene: 3. There are 15 residues in the CDR3. DNA for the CDR3: TGTGCCAGCAGCTCGTGGACAGGGAACACCGGGGAGCTGTTTTTT. Translation: CASSSWTGNTGELFF.

V gene TRBV5-1 combines with J gene TRBJ1-5, with a possible D match to TRBD1 (5 bases). The CDR3 totals 15 residues. V lost 4 bases and J lost 4, with 15 bases in between. CDR1 and CDR2 (germline): SGHRS, YFSETQ. The CDR3 spells CASSKGTATNQPQHF. The CDR3 DNA reads as TGCGCCAGCAGCAAAGGGACTGCTACGAATCAGCCCCAGCATTTT. Looking up the rest from reference TRBV5-1 and TRBJ1-5 gives the full variable domain: KAGVTQTPRYLIKTRGQQVTLSCSPISGHRSVSWYQQTPGQGLQFLFEYFSETQRNKGNFPGRFSGRQFSNSRSEMNVSTLELGDSALYLCASSKGTATNQPQHFGDGTRLSIL.

V usage is TRBV19 and J usage is TRBJ1-4, with 8 nucleotides matching TRBD1. Germline CDR1 is LNHDA and CDR2 is SQIVND (reference sequence). The V segment lost 3 bases and the J segment 7 bases; nucleotides outside the gene matches: 4. This CDR3 region has 14 residues. The CDR3 here is CASSMTGEGEKLFF. For the CDR3, the DNA is TGTGCCAGTAGTATGACAGGGGAGGGTGAAAAACTGTTTTTT. Together with reference TRBV19 and TRBJ1-4, the CDR3 gives the full variable domain: DGGITQSPKYLFRKEGQNVTLSCEQNLNHDAMYWYRQDPGQGLRLIYYSQIVNDFQKGDIAEGYSVSREKKESFPLTVTSAQKNPTAFYLCASSMTGEGEKLFFGSGTQLSVL.

The CDR3 loop reads CASSTDREAYEQYF. The CDR3 DNA sequence: TGTGCCAGCAGTACGGACAGGGAAGCCTACGAGCAGTACTTC. J is TRBJ2-7 and V is TRBV2; 8 nucleotides line up with TRBD1. The CDR3 loop spans 14 amino acids. J gave up 2 bases and V 5 bases, and 5 bases lay outside the gene matches. Looked up from germline, CDR1 is SNHLY and CDR2 is FYNNEI.

The chain is built from TRBV5-1 and TRBJ1-1; D remains ambiguous. CDR1 and CDR2 from the germline V gene are SGHRS and YFSETQ. The CDR3 spans 14 residues. Trimming removed 4 bases from V and 2 bases from J, with 12 bases in between. Here the CDR3 reads CASSPPGFNTEAFF. In nucleotides, the CDR3 is TGCGCCAGCAGCCCACCGGGTTTTAACACTGAAGCTTTCTTT.

The chain carries TRBV7-9 and TRBJ2-7; D may be TRBD1 (6 bases). The germline V and J ends were trimmed by 1 base and 6 bases, with 13 bases remaining between them. The CDR3 totals 14 residues. From germline, CDR1 is SEHNR and CDR2 FQNEAQ (reference sequence). In DNA form, the CDR3 reads TGTGCCAGCAGCTTAGATGTGACAGGTTCCGAGCAGTACTTC. Translating it yields CASSLDVTGSEQYF.

The J gene is TRBJ2-1, the V gene TRBV7-8; D not resolved. The germline gives CDR1 SGHVS, CDR2 FQNEAQ. The CDR3 length is 15 residues. V lost 7 bases to trimming and J lost 1 base, with 14 bases between them. Here the CDR3 DNA reads TGTGCCAGCACCGGAGACGTCGCTTCCTACAATGAGCAGTTCTTC. It translates to CASTGDVASYNEQFF.

The chain recombines TRBV7-9 with TRBJ1-5, with 7 bases identical to TRBD1. Germline CDR1 and CDR2: SEHNR and FQNEAQ (reference sequence). J was trimmed by 2 bases and V by 3 bases; bases with no gene match: 10. This CDR3 has 17 residues. The CDR3 nucleotides read TGTGCCAGCAGCTTCCCGGAGGGGGCGCAGGGCAATCAGCCCCAGCATTTT. It encodes CASSFPEGAQGNQPQHF.

The V call is TRBV6-1, the J call TRBJ2-1; TRBD1 matches at 11 bases. With V trimmed by 4 bases and J by 1 base, 6 bases remained unmatched. The CDR3 has 17 amino acids. CDR1 and CDR2 (germline): MNHNS, SASEGT. CDR3 bases: TGTGCCAGCAGTGGGGACAGGGGGATGAAATCCTACAATGAGCAGTTCTTC. It encodes CASSGDRGMKSYNEQFF.

The chain has TRBV10-3 and TRBJ1-5, with D perhaps matching TRBD1 (5 bases). Germline values: CDR1 ENHRY, CDR2 SYGVKD. The CDR3 totals 15 residues. V was shortened by 10 bases and J by 1 base, with 17 bases between the two germline ends. The CDR3: CATRGTEGSNQPQHF. CDR3 DNA sequence: TGTGCCACCCGTGGGACGGAGGGCAGCAATCAGCCCCAGCATTTT.

This chain links TRBV5-4 with TRBJ2-3; D might be TRBD2 (6 bases). CDR3 length: 14 residues. V was cut by 7 bases and J by 3 bases, with 15 bases left in between. Germline loops: CDR1 SGHNT, CDR2 YYREEE (reference sequence). The CDR3 region has the DNA TGTGCCAGCCGGTTGGGGAGCGGGACAGATACGCAGTATTTT. Amino acid sequence: CASRLGSGTDTQYF.

The chain employs TRBV4-3 and TRBJ2-2, with TRBD1 identical over 8 bases. Trimming took 4 bases from V and 0 from J; bases not matched to a gene: 7. Germline values: CDR1 LGHNA, CDR2 YSLEER. The CDR3 runs to 17 residues. The CDR3 sequence is CASSRHTGGANTGELFF. The CDR3 coding sequence is TGCGCCAGCAGCCGACATACAGGGGGTGCGAACACCGGGGAGCTGTTTTTT.

The chain couples TRBV9 to TRBJ1-1; TRBD1 matches 9 bases. Germline V lookup: CDR1 SGDLS, CDR2 YYNGEE. The V gene end was trimmed by 4 bases and the J gene end by 5 bases; junction bases not matched to a gene: 6. The CDR3 contains 14 residues. CDR3 sequence: CASSLSTGGTEAFF. The DNA for the CDR3 is TGTGCCAGCAGCCTATCGACAGGGGGGACTGAAGCTTTCTTT. The full variable domain, completed using reference TRBV9 and TRBJ1-1, is DSGVTQTPKHLITATGQRVTLRCSPRSGDLSVYWYQQSLDQGLQFLIQYYNGEERAKGNILERFSAQQFPDLHSELNLSSLELGDSALYFCASSLSTGGTEAFFGQGTRLTVV.

The gene calls are TRBV9 and TRBJ1-4; 8 bases align to TRBD1. With 4 bases clipped from V and 2 bases from J, the junction kept 4 bases outside the gene matches. In germline, CDR1 is SGDLS, CDR2 YYNGEE. CDR3 length equals 15 residues. The CDR3 DNA is TGTGCCAGCAGCCCTAGACAGGGGACTAATGAAAAACTGTTTTTT. Residues: CASSPRQGTNEKLFF.

The gene calls are TRBV4-3 and TRBJ2-7, with 8 bases lining up with TRBD2. The CDR3 totals 15 residues. Germline CDR1 reads LGHNA; CDR2 reads YSLEER. After removal of 0 bases from V and 2 bases from J, the junction contained 3 bases not matched to a gene. The CDR3 nucleotides are TGCGCCAGCAGCCAAGAGCAAGCGGGGGCCTACGAGCAGTACTTC. It is translated as CASSQEQAGAYEQYF.

V and J are TRBV19 and TRBJ1-2, with TRBD1 identical over 7 bases. In germline, CDR1 is LNHDA, CDR2 SQIVND (reference sequence). V lost 7 bases and J lost 6; bases outside the gene matches: 11. The CDR3 runs to 14 residues. CDR3 sequence reads: CASTEGGAYDGYTF. CDR3 sequence (DNA): TGTGCCAGTACCGAAGGGGGCGCTTATGATGGCTACACCTTC.

The chain uses TRBV6-5 and TRBJ2-7; no clear D gene. CDR3 length: 14 amino acids. V lost 0 bases and J lost 2, with 8 bases in between. Germline V gene data show CDR1 as MNHEY and CDR2 as SVGAGI. The CDR3 reads CASSYSSEAYEQYF. In DNA, the CDR3 is TGTGCCAGCAGTTACTCAAGCGAAGCCTACGAGCAGTACTTC.

The rearrangement joins TRBV5-5 to TRBJ1-2, with D maybe TRBD1 (6 bases). Trimming took off 3 bases at V and 8 bases at J, with 17 bases between the two ends. The CDR3 covers 14 residues. Looked up from germline, CDR1 is SGHKS and CDR2 is YYEKEE (reference sequence). The CDR3 loop reads CASSWGPGDDGYTF. The CDR3 DNA sequence: TGTGCCAGCAGCTGGGGCCCAGGGGATGACGGCTACACCTTC.

The chain employs TRBV28 and TRBJ2-7, with a weak D call TRBD1 (5 bases). Deletions cut 4 bases from V and 0 bases from J, with 10 bases between. This CDR3 has 14 amino acids. Looked up from germline, CDR1 is MDHEN and CDR2 is SYDVKM. This chain's CDR3 is CASSSTGHSYEQYF. DNA for the CDR3: TGTGCCAGCAGTTCTACAGGTCACTCCTACGAGCAGTACTTC.

This chain joins TRBV11-3 and TRBJ2-5; D is uncertain. The CDR3 sequence is 14 residues long. Germline CDR1 is SGHNT and CDR2 is YENEEA. V was trimmed by 5 bases and J by 5 bases, leaving 15 bases between them. CDR3 amino acids: CASSQLGVVETQYF. Written as DNA, the CDR3 is TGTGCCAGCAGCCAGCTAGGCGTCGTGGAGACCCAGTACTTC.

The sample holds one count of this clone. The chain links TRBV6-5 to TRBJ2-7; a weak D match, TRBD1 (6 bases). The CDR3 has 14 residues. From germline, CDR1 is MNHEY and CDR2 SVGAGI. The V end was cut by 6 bases, the J end by 3 bases, with 15 bases between. CDR3: CASSPTGHHYEQYF. The CDR3 nucleotides read TGTGCCAGCAGCCCAACGGGACACCACTACGAGCAGTACTTC.

The V gene is TRBV4-1, the J gene TRBJ2-7, with 10 nucleotides matching TRBD2. This CDR3 is 15 amino acids long. The V and J ends lost 1 base and 4 bases, in that order; junction bases with no gene match: 4. Looked up from germline, CDR1 is MGHRA and CDR2 is YSYEKL. CDR3 bases: TGCGCCAGCAGCCAAGTTCTAGCGGGAGTTTACGAGCAGTACTTC. It encodes CASSQVLAGVYEQYF.

The J gene is TRBJ1-5, the V gene TRBV28; D gene uncertain. CDR3 length equals 15 residues. Per germline, CDR1 MDHEN and CDR2 SYDVKM. V gave up 5 bases and J gave up 0 bases, with 11 bases separating them. This chain's CDR3 is CASSPTEYSNQPQHF. The CDR3 region has the DNA TGTGCCAGCAGTCCCACCGAGTATAGCAATCAGCCCCAGCATTTT.

The V gene is TRBV27, the J gene TRBJ2-7, with D uncertain. The V and J ends lost 6 bases and 2 bases respectively, with 14 bases between them. The CDR3 is made up of 14 amino acids. Germline lookup yields CDR1 MNHEY and CDR2 SMNVEV (reference sequence). In nucleotides, the CDR3 is TGTGCCAGCAGGATGTTCTCCGGTCCCTACGAGCAGTACTTC. Translated, it gives CASRMFSGPYEQYF.